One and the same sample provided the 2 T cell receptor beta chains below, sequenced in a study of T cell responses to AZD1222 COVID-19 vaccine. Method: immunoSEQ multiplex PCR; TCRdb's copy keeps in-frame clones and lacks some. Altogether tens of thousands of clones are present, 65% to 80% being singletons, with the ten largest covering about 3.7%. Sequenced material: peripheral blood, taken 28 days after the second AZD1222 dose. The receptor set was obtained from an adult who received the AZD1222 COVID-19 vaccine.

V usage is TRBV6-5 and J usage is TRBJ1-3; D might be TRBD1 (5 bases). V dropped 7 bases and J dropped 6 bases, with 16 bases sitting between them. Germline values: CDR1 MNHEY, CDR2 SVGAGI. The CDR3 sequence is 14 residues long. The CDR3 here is CASTSRGRENTIYF. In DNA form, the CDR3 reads TGTGCCAGCACCTCACGGGGCAGGGAAAACACCATATATTTT.

DNA of the CDR3: TGTGCCAGCAGTGAGAAGCCGGACAGGAGCTATGGCTACACCTTC. Protein sequence: CASSEKPDRSYGYTF. The chain combines TRBV6-1 with TRBJ1-2; 7 nucleotides agree with TRBD1. Germline-derived CDR1 and CDR2 are MNHNS and SASEGT. This CDR3 has 15 residues. The J segment lost 4 bases and the V segment lost 3 bases, leaving 8 bases of the junction unmatched.